A selection of T cell receptor beta chains follows, all from one sample in a study of cytomegalovirus exposure and HLA in healthy donors. Sequenced by immunoSEQ multiplex PCR; TCRdb stores in-frame clones only, minus some. The data hold 150,000 to 200,000 clones, with less than 90% observed a single time. Sequenced material: PBMCs. The receptors here all came from a man between 18 and 35 years old in good health and CMV-seronegative. CDR3s include the opening cysteine and the closing phenylalanine or tryptophan. Fields, in order: V gene, clone size, D gene, J gene, CDR3 protein, CDR3 DNA. A D gene is named only where the DNA matches it firmly. The size entry is marked missing in some rows and otherwise reads once, few, many or a size class.

v_call: TRBV9
clone_size: -
d_call: TRBD1
j_call: TRBJ1-4
cdr3_aa: CASSSGQGHNEKLFF
cdr3_nt: TGTGCCAGCAGCTCTGGACAGGGGCATAATGAAAAACTGTTTTTT

v_call: TRBV18
clone_size: -
d_call: -
j_call: TRBJ1-4
cdr3_aa: CASSPVPGGLGEKLFF
cdr3_nt: TGTGCCAGCTCACCAGTACCCGGGGGGCTCGGTGAAAAACTGTTTTTT

v_call: TRBV9
clone_size: -
d_call: -
j_call: TRBJ2-7
cdr3_aa: CASSPREDTSNYEQYF
cdr3_nt: TGTGCCAGCAGCCCCCGCGAGGACACTAGCAACTACGAGCAGTACTTC

v_call: TRBV7-3
clone_size: -
d_call: -
j_call: TRBJ2-2
cdr3_aa: CASSLTRPGELFF
cdr3_nt: TGTGCCAGCAGCTTAACGAGGCCCGGGGAGCTGTTTTTT

v_call: TRBV7-2
clone_size: once
d_call: TRBD1
j_call: TRBJ2-7
cdr3_aa: CASRETGGTGATEQYF
cdr3_nt: TGTGCCAGCAGAGAAACCGGCGGGACAGGGGCCACCGAGCAGTACTTC

v_call: TRBV19
clone_size: -
d_call: -
j_call: TRBJ2-3
cdr3_aa: CASRRTQRGGRDTQYF
cdr3_nt: TGTGCCAGTAGGAGAACGCAGAGGGGGGGGAGAGATACGCAGTATTTT

v_call: TRBV7-6
clone_size: -
d_call: -
j_call: TRBJ1-2
cdr3_aa: CASSHLGGLWTNYGYTF
cdr3_nt: TGTGCCAGCAGCCACCTCGGGGGACTTTGGACTAACTATGGCTACACCTTC

v_call: TRBV5-1
clone_size: -
d_call: -
j_call: TRBJ1-2
cdr3_aa: CASSLVATARTYGYTF
cdr3_nt: TGCGCCAGCAGCTTGGTCGCGACAGCGCGTACCTATGGCTACACCTTC

v_call: TRBV7-2
clone_size: once
d_call: -
j_call: TRBJ2-2
cdr3_aa: CASSPINTGELFF
cdr3_nt: TGTGCCAGCAGCCCAATCAACACCGGGGAGCTGTTTTTT

v_call: TRBV28
clone_size: -
d_call: TRBD2
j_call: TRBJ2-1
cdr3_aa: CASKTGSSGREYNEQFF
cdr3_nt: TGTGCCAGCAAGACAGGTTCTAGCGGGAGGGAGTACAATGAGCAGTTCTTC

v_call: TRBV2
clone_size: -
d_call: TRBD1
j_call: TRBJ2-3
cdr3_aa: CASSEKDRGPTDTQYF
cdr3_nt: TGTGCCAGCAGTGAGAAGGACAGGGGGCCCACAGATACGCAGTATTTT

v_call: TRBV6-4
clone_size: -
d_call: -
j_call: TRBJ2-2
cdr3_aa: CASRVQDTNTGELFF
cdr3_nt: TGTGCCAGCCGGGTGCAGGACACGAACACCGGGGAGCTGTTTTTT

v_call: TRBV7-2
clone_size: -
d_call: TRBD2
j_call: TRBJ2-1
cdr3_aa: CASSRGLAGGNEQFF
cdr3_nt: TGTGCCAGCAGCCGAGGACTAGCGGGAGGGAATGAGCAGTTCTTC

v_call: TRBV10-3
clone_size: -
d_call: -
j_call: TRBJ2-5
cdr3_aa: CAISESKGMQTQYF
cdr3_nt: TGTGCCATCAGTGAGTCAAAGGGGATGCAGACCCAGTACTTC

v_call: TRBV2
clone_size: -
d_call: TRBD2
j_call: TRBJ2-1
cdr3_aa: CASRGLAGGTNEQFF
cdr3_nt: TGTGCCAGCAGAGGACTAGCGGGAGGGACTAATGAGCAGTTCTTC

v_call: TRBV28
clone_size: once
d_call: -
j_call: TRBJ1-2
cdr3_aa: CASSQPGGDGYTF
cdr3_nt: TGTGCCAGCAGTCAGCCCGGGGGGGATGGCTACACCTTC

v_call: TRBV28
clone_size: -
d_call: TRBD1
j_call: TRBJ1-4
cdr3_aa: CASTKPGTGWTTNEKLFF
cdr3_nt: TGTGCCAGCACCAAACCCGGGACAGGGTGGACAACTAATGAAAAACTGTTTTTT

v_call: TRBV6-1
clone_size: -
d_call: -
j_call: TRBJ1-1
cdr3_aa: CASRLKGSTEAFF
cdr3_nt: TGTGCCAGCAGGTTAAAGGGGTCCACTGAAGCTTTCTTT

v_call: TRBV6-1
clone_size: -
d_call: -
j_call: TRBJ1-5
cdr3_aa: CASNGQYSNQPQHF
cdr3_nt: TGTGCCAGCAATGGACAGTATAGCAATCAGCCCCAGCATTTT

v_call: TRBV11-2
clone_size: -
d_call: TRBD1
j_call: TRBJ2-1
cdr3_aa: CASSFSTGGDEQFF
cdr3_nt: TGTGCCAGCAGCTTCAGTACAGGGGGAGATGAGCAGTTCTTC

v_call: TRBV5-1
clone_size: few
d_call: -
j_call: TRBJ2-2
cdr3_aa: CASSSYGLGSSTGELFF
cdr3_nt: TGCGCCAGCAGTTCCTACGGTCTCGGGTCCAGCACCGGGGAGCTGTTTTTT

v_call: TRBV4-3
clone_size: once
d_call: TRBD2
j_call: TRBJ2-1
cdr3_aa: CASSQVFAGEAPYNEQFF
cdr3_nt: TGCGCCAGCAGCCAAGTCTTCGCGGGAGAGGCTCCCTACAATGAGCAGTTCTTC

v_call: TRBV19
clone_size: -
d_call: TRBD2
j_call: TRBJ2-7
cdr3_aa: CASSTPGGGPIHEQYF
cdr3_nt: TGTGCCAGTAGTACCCCGGGGGGGGGCCCGATCCACGAGCAGTACTTC

v_call: TRBV5-1
clone_size: -
d_call: TRBD2
j_call: TRBJ2-7
cdr3_aa: CASSPLAGGLYEQYF
cdr3_nt: TGCGCCAGCAGCCCACTAGCGGGAGGCCTCTACGAGCAGTACTTC

v_call: TRBV7-3
clone_size: -
d_call: -
j_call: TRBJ2-7
cdr3_aa: CASSLTPGPEQYF
cdr3_nt: TGTGCCAGCAGCCTAACTCCAGGGCCCGAGCAGTACTTC

v_call: TRBV7-2
clone_size: -
d_call: TRBD1
j_call: TRBJ1-4
cdr3_aa: CASSQRTGRDEKLFF
cdr3_nt: TGTGCCAGCAGCCAGAGGACAGGTCGCGATGAAAAACTGTTTTTT

v_call: TRBV7-8
clone_size: -
d_call: TRBD2
j_call: TRBJ2-7
cdr3_aa: CASSLPYLTSAFSYEQYF
cdr3_nt: TGTGCCAGCAGCTTACCCTATTTGACTAGCGCTTTTTCCTACGAGCAGTACTTC

v_call: TRBV5-8
clone_size: once
d_call: TRBD2
j_call: TRBJ2-3
cdr3_aa: CASSSGTSGSPTDTQYF
cdr3_nt: TGTGCCAGCAGCTCCGGGACTAGCGGGAGCCCCACAGATACGCAGTATTTT

v_call: TRBV10-3
clone_size: -
d_call: -
j_call: TRBJ1-1
cdr3_aa: CAISHDSNTEAFF
cdr3_nt: TGTGCCATCAGCCACGACTCGAACACTGAAGCTTTCTTT

v_call: TRBV6-5
clone_size: -
d_call: -
j_call: TRBJ2-1
cdr3_aa: CASSQTSEQFF
cdr3_nt: TGTGCCAGCAGTCAGACTAGTGAGCAGTTCTTC

v_call: TRBV4-1
clone_size: -
d_call: -
j_call: TRBJ2-7
cdr3_aa: CASSQDQGSSYEQYF
cdr3_nt: TGCGCCAGCAGCCAAGATCAGGGGTCCTCCTACGAGCAGTACTTC

v_call: TRBV18
clone_size: -
d_call: -
j_call: TRBJ1-2
cdr3_aa: CASSPVENYGYTF
cdr3_nt: TGTGCCAGCTCACCGGTGGAGAACTATGGCTACACCTTC

v_call: TRBV25-1
clone_size: once
d_call: TRBD2
j_call: TRBJ2-5
cdr3_aa: CASSAQGLAGETQYF
cdr3_nt: TGTGCCAGCAGTGCCCAAGGACTAGCCGGCGAGACCCAGTACTTC

v_call: TRBV4-2
clone_size: few
d_call: -
j_call: TRBJ1-3
cdr3_aa: CASSQGAQNPGNTIYF
cdr3_nt: TGTGCCAGCAGCCAAGGGGCACAGAACCCTGGAAACACCATATATTTT

v_call: TRBV28
clone_size: once
d_call: -
j_call: TRBJ2-7
cdr3_aa: CASSLSTLGHYYEQYF
cdr3_nt: TGTGCCAGCAGTTTATCGACCCTAGGACACTACTACGAGCAGTACTTC

v_call: TRBV5-1
clone_size: -
d_call: TRBD2
j_call: TRBJ2-5
cdr3_aa: CASSPGLAVSQETQYF
cdr3_nt: TGCGCCAGCAGCCCCGGGCTAGCGGTATCTCAAGAGACCCAGTACTTC

v_call: TRBV4-1
clone_size: -
d_call: -
j_call: TRBJ2-7
cdr3_aa: CASSQARGKIAYEQYF
cdr3_nt: TGCGCCAGCAGCCAAGCAAGGGGGAAAATTGCCTACGAGCAGTACTTC

v_call: TRBV6-5
clone_size: -
d_call: -
j_call: TRBJ2-7
cdr3_aa: CASSLTVAYEQYF
cdr3_nt: TGTGCCAGCAGTTTGACAGTAGCCTACGAGCAGTACTTC

v_call: TRBV7-2
clone_size: -
d_call: TRBD1
j_call: TRBJ2-5
cdr3_aa: CASSFGQGRETQYF
cdr3_nt: TGTGCCAGCAGCTTCGGACAGGGACGCGAGACCCAGTACTTC

v_call: TRBV28
clone_size: -
d_call: TRBD2
j_call: TRBJ2-7
cdr3_aa: CASSPPRGSSGTYEQYF
cdr3_nt: TGTGCCAGCAGTCCCCCCCGGGGTAGTAGCGGGACCTACGAGCAGTACTTC

v_call: TRBV13
clone_size: -
d_call: TRBD2
j_call: TRBJ2-3
cdr3_aa: CASRGLAGAVDTQYF
cdr3_nt: TGTGCCAGCAGGGGACTAGCGGGAGCTGTAGATACGCAGTATTTT

v_call: TRBV5-1
clone_size: -
d_call: -
j_call: TRBJ1-5
cdr3_aa: CASSLEPGSGNQPQHF
cdr3_nt: TGCGCCAGCAGCTTGGAACCCGGGAGTGGCAATCAGCCCCAGCATTTT

v_call: TRBV5-8
clone_size: -
d_call: -
j_call: TRBJ2-7
cdr3_aa: CASSLDQGNEQYF
cdr3_nt: TGTGCCAGCAGCTTAGACCAGGGGAACGAGCAGTACTTC

v_call: TRBV11-2
clone_size: -
d_call: TRBD1
j_call: TRBJ2-2
cdr3_aa: CASSRGQGDTGELFF
cdr3_nt: TGTGCCAGCAGCCGTGGACAGGGAGATACCGGGGAGCTGTTTTTT

v_call: TRBV27
clone_size: -
d_call: -
j_call: TRBJ1-1
cdr3_aa: CASSSPLNTEAFF
cdr3_nt: TGTGCCAGCAGTTCCCCCTTGAACACTGAAGCTTTCTTT

v_call: TRBV5-1
clone_size: -
d_call: -
j_call: TRBJ2-7
cdr3_aa: CASSPGSVGESYEQYF
cdr3_nt: TGCGCCAGCAGCCCCGGGAGCGTGGGTGAATCCTACGAGCAGTACTTC

v_call: TRBV5-1
clone_size: -
d_call: TRBD1
j_call: TRBJ1-2
cdr3_aa: CASSWGDRSNYGYTF
cdr3_nt: TGCGCCAGCAGCTGGGGGGACAGGTCCAACTATGGCTACACCTTC

v_call: TRBV10-2
clone_size: few
d_call: -
j_call: TRBJ2-7
cdr3_aa: CASRQRRLLEKRNSYEQYF
cdr3_nt: TGCGCCAGCAGGCAGCGACGTCTGTTGGAGAAGAGGAACTCCTACGAGCAGTACTTC